This T cell receptor beta chain was retrieved from a study of OX40 agonist ivuxolimab in advanced cancers. Study-level background: Two patients with cutaneous melanoma and one with hepatocellular carcinoma, three in total, showed partial responses. Study findings and constraints: Among the lowest peripheral clonal expansion occurred in 0.1-3.0 mg/kg partial responders. The authors did not determine the antigen specificity of the expanded peripheral T cells.

The J segment lost 1 base and the V segment lost 6 bases, leaving 10 bases of the junction unmatched. The CDR3 extends over 17 amino acids. Germline assignment: CDR1 SGHRS and CDR2 YFSETQ. Turning to this clone: The antigen remains unidentified.

Sequencing was performed with immunoSEQ multiplex PCR; in TCRdb, only in-frame clones are kept and a portion is missing. The table lists about 28,000 clones, 86% of them singletons. The receptor was derived from an adult with an advanced solid tumor such as melanoma, head and neck, liver or kidney cancer. Sequencing was performed on CD4+ or CD8+ T cells sorted from blood, taken in a trial of the OX40 agonist ivuxolimab. The rearrangement joins TRBV5-1 to TRBJ1-2, with 12 bases identical to TRBD1. The CDR3 sequence: CASNLGDRGLSNYGYTF. The CDR3 bases are TGCGCCAGCAACCTCGGGGACAGGGGGCTGAGTAACTATGGCTACACCTTC.